This T cell receptor beta chain was observed in a study of OX40 agonist ivuxolimab in advanced cancers. Measured with immunoSEQ multiplex PCR; TCRdb has only the in-frame clones, and not every one. The sample includes tens of thousands of clones, around nine tenths of them seen just once. The length of the CDR3 is 16 residues. Germline V lookup: CDR1 ENHRY, CDR2 SYGVKD. Trimming took off 6 bases at V and 0 bases at J, with 15 bases between the two ends. The TCR originated in an adult with an advanced solid tumor such as melanoma, head and neck, liver or kidney cancer. J is TRBJ1-3 and V is TRBV10-3; D not certain. The sample consisted of CD4+ or CD8+ T cells sorted from blood, taken in a trial of the OX40 agonist ivuxolimab. The CDR3 region is CAIRGRSEVSGNTIYF. The DNA for the CDR3 is TGTGCCATCAGGGGAAGATCGGAGGTCTCTGGAAACACCATATATTTT.